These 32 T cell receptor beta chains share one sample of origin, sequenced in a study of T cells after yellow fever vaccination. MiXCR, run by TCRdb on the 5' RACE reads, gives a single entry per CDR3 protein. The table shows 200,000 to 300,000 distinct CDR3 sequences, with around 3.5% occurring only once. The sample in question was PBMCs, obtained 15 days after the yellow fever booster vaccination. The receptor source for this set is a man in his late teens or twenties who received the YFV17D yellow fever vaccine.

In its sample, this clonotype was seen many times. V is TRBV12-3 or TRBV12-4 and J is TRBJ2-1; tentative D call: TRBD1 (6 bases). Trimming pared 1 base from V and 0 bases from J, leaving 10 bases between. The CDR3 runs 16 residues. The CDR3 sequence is CASSLVQGSSYNEQFF. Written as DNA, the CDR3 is TGTGCCAGCAGTTTAGTACAGGGAAGCTCCTACAATGAGCAGTTCTTC.

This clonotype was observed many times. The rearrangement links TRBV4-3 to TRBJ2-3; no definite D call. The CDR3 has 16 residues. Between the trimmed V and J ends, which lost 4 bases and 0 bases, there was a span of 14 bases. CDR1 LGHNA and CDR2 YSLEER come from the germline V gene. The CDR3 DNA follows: TGCGCCAGCAGCCCTTGGACCGACACTAGCACAGATACGCAGTATTTT. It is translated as CASSPWTDTSTDTQYF.

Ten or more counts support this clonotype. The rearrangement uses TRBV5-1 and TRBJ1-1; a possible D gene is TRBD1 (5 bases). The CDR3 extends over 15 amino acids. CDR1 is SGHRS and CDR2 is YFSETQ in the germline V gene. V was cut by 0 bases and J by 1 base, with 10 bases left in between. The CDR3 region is CASSLVGEGNTEAFF. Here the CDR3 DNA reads TGCGCCAGCAGCTTGGTAGGGGAAGGGAACACTGAAGCTTTCTTT.

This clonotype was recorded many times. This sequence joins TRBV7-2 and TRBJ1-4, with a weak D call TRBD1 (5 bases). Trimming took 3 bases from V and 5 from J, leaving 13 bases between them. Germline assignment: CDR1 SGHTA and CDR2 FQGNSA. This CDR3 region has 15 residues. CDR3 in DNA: TGTGCCAGCAGCTTCCAGACAGCACCGAATGAAAAACTGTTTTTT. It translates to CASSFQTAPNEKLFF.

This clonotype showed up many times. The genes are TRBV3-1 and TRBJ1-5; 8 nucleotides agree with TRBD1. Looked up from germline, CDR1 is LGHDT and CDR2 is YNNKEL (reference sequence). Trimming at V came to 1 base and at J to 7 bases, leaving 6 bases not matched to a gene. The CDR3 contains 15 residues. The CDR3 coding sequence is TGTGCCAGCAGCCAAGGGACAGGGAGGTACCAGCCCCAGCATTTT. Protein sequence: CASSQGTGRYQPQHF. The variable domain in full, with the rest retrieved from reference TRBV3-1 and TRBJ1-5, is DTAVSQTPKYLVTQMGNDKSIKCEQNLGHDTMYWYKQDSKKFLKIMFSYNNKELIINETVPNRFSPKSPDKAHLNLHINSLELGDSAVYFCASSQGTGRYQPQHFGDGTRLSIL.

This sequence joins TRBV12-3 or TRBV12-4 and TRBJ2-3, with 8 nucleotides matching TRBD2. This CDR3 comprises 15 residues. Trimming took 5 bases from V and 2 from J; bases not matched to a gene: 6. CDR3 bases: TGTGCCAGCAGTCCTACTAGCGGCTTCACAGATACGCAGTATTTT. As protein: CASSPTSGFTDTQYF.

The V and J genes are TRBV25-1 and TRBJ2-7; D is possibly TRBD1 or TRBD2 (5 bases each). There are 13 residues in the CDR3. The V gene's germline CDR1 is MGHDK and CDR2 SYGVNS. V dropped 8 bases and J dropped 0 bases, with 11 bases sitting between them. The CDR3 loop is CASGGTSSYEQYF. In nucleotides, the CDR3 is TGTGCCAGCGGGGGTACAAGCTCCTACGAGCAGTACTTC.

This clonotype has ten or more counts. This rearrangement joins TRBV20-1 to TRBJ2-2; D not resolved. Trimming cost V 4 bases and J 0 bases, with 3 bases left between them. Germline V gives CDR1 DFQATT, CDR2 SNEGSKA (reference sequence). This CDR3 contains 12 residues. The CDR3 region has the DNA TGCAGTGCTACCGCGAACACCGGGGAGCTGTTTTTT. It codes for CSATANTGELFF.

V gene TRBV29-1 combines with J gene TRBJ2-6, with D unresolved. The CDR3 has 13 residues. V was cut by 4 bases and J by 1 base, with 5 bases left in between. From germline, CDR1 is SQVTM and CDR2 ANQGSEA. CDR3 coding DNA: TGCAGCGTTGCGGTTTCTGGGGCCAACGTCCTGACTTTC. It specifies CSVAVSGANVLTF.

The DNA of the CDR3 is TGTGCCAGCAGGGGAGGACCTCTACTCTACGAGCAGTACTTC. It translates to CASRGGPLLYEQYF. J is TRBJ2-7 and V is TRBV9, with D perhaps TRBD2 (6 bases). This CDR3 contains 14 residues. V lost 5 bases, J lost 3 bases, and 15 bases lay in between. CDR1 SGDLS and CDR2 YYNGEE come from the germline V gene.

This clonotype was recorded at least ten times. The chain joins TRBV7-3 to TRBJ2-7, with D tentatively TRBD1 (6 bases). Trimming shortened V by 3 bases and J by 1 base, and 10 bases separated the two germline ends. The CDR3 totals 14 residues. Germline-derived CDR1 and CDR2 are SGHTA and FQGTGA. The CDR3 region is CASSFPGDSYEQYV. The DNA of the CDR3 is TGTGCCAGCAGCTTTCCAGGGGATTCCTACGAGCAGTACGTC.

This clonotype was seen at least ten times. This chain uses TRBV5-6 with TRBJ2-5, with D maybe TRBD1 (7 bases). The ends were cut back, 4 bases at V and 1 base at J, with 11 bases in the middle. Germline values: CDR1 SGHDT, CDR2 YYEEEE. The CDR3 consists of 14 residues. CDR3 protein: CASSRQGGQETQYF. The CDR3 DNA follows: TGTGCCAGCAGCCGACAGGGAGGCCAAGAGACCCAGTACTTC.

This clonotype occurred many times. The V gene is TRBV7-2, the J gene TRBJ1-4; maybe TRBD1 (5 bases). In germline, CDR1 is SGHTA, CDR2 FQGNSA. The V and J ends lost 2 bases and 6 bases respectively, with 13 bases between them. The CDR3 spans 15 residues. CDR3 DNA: TGTGCCAGCAGCTTATATGGGGCAACGGATGAAAAACTGTTTTTT. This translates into CASSLYGATDEKLFF. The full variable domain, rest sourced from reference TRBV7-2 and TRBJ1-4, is GAGVSQSPSNKVTEKGKDVELRCDPISGHTALYWYRQSLGQGLEFLIYFQGNSAPDKSGLPSDRFSAERTGGSVSTLTIQRTQQEDSAVYLCASSLYGATDEKLFFGSGTQLSVL.

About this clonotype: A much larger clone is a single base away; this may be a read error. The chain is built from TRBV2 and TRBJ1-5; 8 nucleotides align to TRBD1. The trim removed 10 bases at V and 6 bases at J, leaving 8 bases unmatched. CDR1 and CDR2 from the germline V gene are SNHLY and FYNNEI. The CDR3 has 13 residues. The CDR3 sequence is CAICYRGFQPQHF. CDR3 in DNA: TGTGCCATCTGTTACAGGGGGTTTCAGCCCCAGCATTTT.

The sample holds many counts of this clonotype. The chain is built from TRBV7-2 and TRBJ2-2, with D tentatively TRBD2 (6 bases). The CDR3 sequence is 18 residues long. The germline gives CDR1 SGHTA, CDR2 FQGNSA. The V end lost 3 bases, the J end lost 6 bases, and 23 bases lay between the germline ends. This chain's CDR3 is CASSFPSGTSQIPGELFF. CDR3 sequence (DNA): TGTGCCAGCAGCTTTCCTTCCGGAACTAGCCAAATCCCCGGGGAGCTGTTTTTT.

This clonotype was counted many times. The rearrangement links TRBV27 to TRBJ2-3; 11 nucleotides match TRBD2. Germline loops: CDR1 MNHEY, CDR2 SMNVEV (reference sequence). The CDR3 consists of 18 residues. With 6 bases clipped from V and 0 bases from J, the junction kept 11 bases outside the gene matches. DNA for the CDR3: TGTGCCAGCAGAGCGGGACTAGCGGCCCCCGTAAGCACAGATACGCAGTATTTT. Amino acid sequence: CASRAGLAAPVSTDTQYF.

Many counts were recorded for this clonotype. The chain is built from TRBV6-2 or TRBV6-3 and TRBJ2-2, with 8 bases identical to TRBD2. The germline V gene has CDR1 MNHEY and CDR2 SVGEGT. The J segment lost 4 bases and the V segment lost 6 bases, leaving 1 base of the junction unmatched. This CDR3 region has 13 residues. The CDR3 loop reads CASRSGGTGELFF. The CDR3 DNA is TGTGCCAGCAGGAGCGGGGGCACCGGGGAGCTGTTTTTT.

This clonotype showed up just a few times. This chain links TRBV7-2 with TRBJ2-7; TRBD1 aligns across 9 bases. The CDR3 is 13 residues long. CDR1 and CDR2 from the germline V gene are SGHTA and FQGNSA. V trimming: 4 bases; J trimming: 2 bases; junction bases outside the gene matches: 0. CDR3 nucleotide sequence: TGTGCCAGCAGCTGGACAGGGGCCTACGAGCAGTACGTC. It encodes CASSWTGAYEQYV.

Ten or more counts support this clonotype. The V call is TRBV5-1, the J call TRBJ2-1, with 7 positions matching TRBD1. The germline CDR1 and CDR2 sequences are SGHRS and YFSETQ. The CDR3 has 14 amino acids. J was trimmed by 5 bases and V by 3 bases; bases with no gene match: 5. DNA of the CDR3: TGCGCCAGCAGCTCGGGACAGCCAGACAATGAGCAGTTCTTC. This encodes CASSSGQPDNEQFF.

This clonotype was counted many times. The CDR3 is CSASRGLAEDTQYF. The CDR3 region has the DNA TGCAGTGCCAGTAGGGGACTAGCGGAAGATACGCAGTATTTT. This sequence joins TRBV20-1 and TRBJ2-3; 11 nucleotides match TRBD2. There are 14 residues in the CDR3. Germline-derived CDR1 and CDR2 are DFQATT and SNEGSKA (reference sequence). The V segment lost 6 bases and the J segment 5 bases; nucleotides outside the gene matches: 7.

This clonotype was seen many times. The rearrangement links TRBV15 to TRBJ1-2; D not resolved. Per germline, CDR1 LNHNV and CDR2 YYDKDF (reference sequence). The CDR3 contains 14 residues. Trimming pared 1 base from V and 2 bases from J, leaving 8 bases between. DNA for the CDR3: TGTGCCACCAGCAGAGGAGGGCTCAACTATGGCTACACCTTC. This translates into CATSRGGLNYGYTF.

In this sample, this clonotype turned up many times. This CDR3 is CASSRPGQGYEQYF. For the CDR3, the DNA is TGTGCCAGCAGCCGGCCGGGACAGGGATACGAGCAGTACTTC. This chain joins TRBV7-9 and TRBJ2-7, with TRBD1 matching 9 bases. This CDR3 is 14 amino acids long. Germline assignment: CDR1 SEHNR and CDR2 FQNEAQ (reference sequence). V lost 5 bases, J lost 4 bases, and 6 bases stayed unmatched.

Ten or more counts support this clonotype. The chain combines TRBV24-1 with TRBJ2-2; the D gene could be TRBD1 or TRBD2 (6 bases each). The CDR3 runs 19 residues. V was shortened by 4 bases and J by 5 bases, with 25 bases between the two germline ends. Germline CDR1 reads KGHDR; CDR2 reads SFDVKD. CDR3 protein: CATSEGGPTGAEETGELFF. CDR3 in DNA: TGTGCCACCAGTGAAGGGGGGCCCACGGGGGCGGAAGAGACCGGGGAGCTGTTTTTT.

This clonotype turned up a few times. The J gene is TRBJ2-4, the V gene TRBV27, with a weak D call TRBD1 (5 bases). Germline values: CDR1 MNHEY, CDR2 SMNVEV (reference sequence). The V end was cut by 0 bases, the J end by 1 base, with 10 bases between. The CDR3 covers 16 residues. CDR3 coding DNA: TGTGCCAGCAGTTTATCAGCAGGGTGGGCCAAAAACATTCAGTACTTC. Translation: CASSLSAGWAKNIQYF.

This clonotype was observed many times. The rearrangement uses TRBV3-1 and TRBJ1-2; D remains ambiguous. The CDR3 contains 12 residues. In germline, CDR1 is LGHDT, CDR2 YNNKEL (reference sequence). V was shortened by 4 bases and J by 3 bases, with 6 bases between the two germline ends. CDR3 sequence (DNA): TGTGCCAGCAGCCCTGGACACTATGGCTACACCTTC. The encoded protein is CASSPGHYGYTF.

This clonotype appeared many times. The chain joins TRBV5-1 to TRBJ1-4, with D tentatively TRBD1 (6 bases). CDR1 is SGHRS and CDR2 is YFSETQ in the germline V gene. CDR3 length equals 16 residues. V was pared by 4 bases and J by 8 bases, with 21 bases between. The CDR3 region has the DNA TGCGCCAGCAGCCGCCGTCCACAGGGTCAGGGAGAAAAACTGTTTTTT. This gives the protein CASSRRPQGQGEKLFF.

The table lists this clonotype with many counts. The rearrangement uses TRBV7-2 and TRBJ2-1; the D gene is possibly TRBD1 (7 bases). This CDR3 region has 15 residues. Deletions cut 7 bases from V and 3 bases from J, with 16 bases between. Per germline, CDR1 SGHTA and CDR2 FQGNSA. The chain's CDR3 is CASNKGAGIYNEQFF. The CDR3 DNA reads TGTGCCAGCAACAAGGGGGCGGGGATCTACAATGAGCAGTTCTTC.

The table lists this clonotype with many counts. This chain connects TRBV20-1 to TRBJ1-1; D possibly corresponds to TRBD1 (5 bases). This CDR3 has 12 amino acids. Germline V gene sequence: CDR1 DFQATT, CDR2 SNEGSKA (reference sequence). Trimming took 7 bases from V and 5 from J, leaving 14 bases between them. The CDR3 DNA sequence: TGCAGTGGGGGGGTAAGAGGAACTGAAGCTTTCTTT. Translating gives CSGGVRGTEAFF.

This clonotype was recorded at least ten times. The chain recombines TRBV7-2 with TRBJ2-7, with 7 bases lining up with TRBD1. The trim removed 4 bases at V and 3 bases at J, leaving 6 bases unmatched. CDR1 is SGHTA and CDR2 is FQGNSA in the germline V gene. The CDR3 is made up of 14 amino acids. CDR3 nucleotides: TGTGCCAGCAGCTCCGGGACAGATTACTACGAGCAGTACTTC. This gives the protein CASSSGTDYYEQYF.

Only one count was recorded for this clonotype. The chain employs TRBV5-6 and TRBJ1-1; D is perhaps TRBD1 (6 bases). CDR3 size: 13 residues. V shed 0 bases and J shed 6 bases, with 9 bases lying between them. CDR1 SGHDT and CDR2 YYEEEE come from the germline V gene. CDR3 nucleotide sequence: TGTGCCAGCAGCTTGGTGGGGGCACCTGAAGCTTTCTTT. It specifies CASSLVGAPEAFF.

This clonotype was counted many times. The CDR3 protein is CATSRDRRVSSSNPQHF. CDR3 coding DNA: TGTGCCACCAGCAGAGATAGAAGGGTTTCGTCGAGCAATCCCCAGCATTTT. This rearrangement joins TRBV15 to TRBJ1-5; D unclear. V lost 0 bases and J lost 10, with 22 bases in between. This CDR3 is 17 amino acids long. Germline V gives CDR1 LNHNV, CDR2 YYDKDF (reference sequence).

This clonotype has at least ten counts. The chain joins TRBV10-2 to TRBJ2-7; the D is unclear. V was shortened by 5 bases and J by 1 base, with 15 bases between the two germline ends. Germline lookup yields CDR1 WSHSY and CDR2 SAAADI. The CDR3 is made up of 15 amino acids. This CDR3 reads CASSPVETPSYEQYF. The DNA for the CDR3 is TGCGCCAGCAGTCCCGTGGAAACGCCTTCCTACGAGCAGTACTTC.